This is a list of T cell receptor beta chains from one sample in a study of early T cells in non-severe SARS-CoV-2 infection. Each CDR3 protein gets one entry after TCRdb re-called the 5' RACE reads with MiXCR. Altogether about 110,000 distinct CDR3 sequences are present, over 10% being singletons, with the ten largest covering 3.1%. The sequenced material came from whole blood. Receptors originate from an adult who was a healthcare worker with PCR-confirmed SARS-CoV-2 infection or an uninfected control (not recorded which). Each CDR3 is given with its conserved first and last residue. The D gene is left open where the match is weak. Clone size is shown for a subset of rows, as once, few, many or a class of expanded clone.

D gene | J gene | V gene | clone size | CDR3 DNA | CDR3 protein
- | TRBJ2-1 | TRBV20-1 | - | TGCAGTGCTAGAGAGAGGCTATACAATGAGCAGTTCTTC | CSARERLYNEQFF
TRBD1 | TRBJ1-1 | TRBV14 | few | TGTGCCAGCAGCCCACTTGACAGGGCTTGGACTGAAGCTTTCTTT | CASSPLDRAWTEAFF
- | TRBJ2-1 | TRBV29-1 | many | TGCAGCGTTGAAATGGGGTGGGCAGATTTTAGCAATGAGCAGTTCTTC | CSVEMGWADFSNEQFF
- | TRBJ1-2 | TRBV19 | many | TGTGCCACCCGGGATCAGGGAGGGGGAGGCGGCTACACCTTC | CATRDQGGGGGYTF
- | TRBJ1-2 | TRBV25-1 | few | TGTGCCAGCAGTGAATGGGAGGGAGAGAATGGCTACACCTTC | CASSEWEGENGYTF
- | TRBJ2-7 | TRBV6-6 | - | TGTGCCAGCAGTTCCGGGTTTGTGAACGAGCAGTACTTC | CASSSGFVNEQYF
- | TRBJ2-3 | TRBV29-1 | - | TGCAGCGGATCGGGACCTAGTACAGATACGCAGTATTTT | CSGSGPSTDTQYF
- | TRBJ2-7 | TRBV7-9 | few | TGTGCCAGCAGCCCCAGTGGCAGTCGAAGCTCCTACGAGCAGTACTTC | CASSPSGSRSSYEQYF
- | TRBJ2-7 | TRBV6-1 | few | TGTGCCAGCAGTGGCCCGGCCTGGGAGCAGTACTTC | CASSGPAWEQYF
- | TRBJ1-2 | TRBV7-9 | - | TGTGCCAGCAGCTACCCCCCTGGGGGAGACTATGGCTACACCTTC | CASSYPPGGDYGYTF
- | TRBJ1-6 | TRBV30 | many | TGTGCCTGGAGTCCCTTCCAGTTCTATAATTCACCCCTCCACTTT | CAWSPFQFYNSPLHF
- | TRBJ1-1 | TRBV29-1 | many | TGCAGCGTCGCTGAGTGGGGGGAAACTGAAGCTTTCTTT | CSVAEWGETEAFF
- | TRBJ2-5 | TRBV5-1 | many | TGCGCCAGCAGCTTGGTGGGGACTCGCAGGGAGACCCAGTACTTC | CASSLVGTRRETQYF
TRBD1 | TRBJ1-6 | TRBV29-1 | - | TGCAGCGCTCGGACAGGGGATAATTCACCCCTCCACTTT | CSARTGDNSPLHF
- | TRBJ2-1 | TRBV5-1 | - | TGCGCCAGCAGCTTGTGGGCCGAAACCTACAATGAGCAGTTCTTC | CASSLWAETYNEQFF
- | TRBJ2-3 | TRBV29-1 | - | TGCAGCGTTGAGTTAGCAGATACGCAGTATTTT | CSVELADTQYF
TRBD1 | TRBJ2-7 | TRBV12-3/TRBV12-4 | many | TGTGCCAGCAGTTCCGGGACAGGGGGCGAGCAGTACTTC | CASSSGTGGEQYF
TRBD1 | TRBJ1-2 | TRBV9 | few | TGTGCCAGCAGCGTCCGGACAGGGGGCTCTGGCTACACCTTC | CASSVRTGGSGYTF
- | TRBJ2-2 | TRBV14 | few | TGTGCCAGCAGCCAATTCGACACCGGGGAGCTGTTTTTT | CASSQFDTGELFF
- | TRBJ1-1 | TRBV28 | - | TGTGCCAGCAGGGGAAGTACAGGGAACCCTGAAGCTTTCTTT | CASRGSTGNPEAFF
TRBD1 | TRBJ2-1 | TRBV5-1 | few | TGCGCCAGCAGCTTTGACAGGGGGAATGAGCAGTTCTTC | CASSFDRGNEQFF
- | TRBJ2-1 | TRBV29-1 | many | TGCAGCGTCCACCTTAGCGGACCCTACAATGAGCAGTTCTTC | CSVHLSGPYNEQFF
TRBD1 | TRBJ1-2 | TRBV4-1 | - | TGCGCCAGCAGCCCCGGGGAAGGGGGCAGGTATGGCTACACCTTC | CASSPGEGGRYGYTF
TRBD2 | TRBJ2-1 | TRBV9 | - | TGTGCCAGCCCGGGACTAGCGGGAAATGAGCAGTTCTTC | CASPGLAGNEQFF
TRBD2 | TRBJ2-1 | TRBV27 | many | TGTGCCAGCAGTTTATTAGGACTAGCGGGAGGGCTTATTTTGAAGCAGTTCTTC | CASSLLGLAGGLILKQFF
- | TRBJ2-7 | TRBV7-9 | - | TGTGCCAGCAGCTTAGCGGGGATAGCGCACGGCCTCGAGCAGTACTTC | CASSLAGIAHGLEQYF
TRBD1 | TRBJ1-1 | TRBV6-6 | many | TGTGCCAGCCGATGGACAGGGGACACTGAAGCTTTCTTT | CASRWTGDTEAFF
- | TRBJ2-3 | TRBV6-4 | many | TGTGCCAGCAGTGACTGGTCCACAGATACGCAGTATTTT | CASSDWSTDTQYF
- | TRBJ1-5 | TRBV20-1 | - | TGCAGTGCTAGGTGGGGAGTCAATCAGCCCCAGCATTTT | CSARWGVNQPQHF
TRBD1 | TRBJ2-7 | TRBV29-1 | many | TGCAGCGTTATGGACAGGGGGACCTACGAGCAGTACTTC | CSVMDRGTYEQYF
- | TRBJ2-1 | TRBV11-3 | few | TGTGCCAGCAGCTTAGTCGCCCTGGCGGGCTCGAGGAATGAGCAGTTCTTC | CASSLVALAGSRNEQFF
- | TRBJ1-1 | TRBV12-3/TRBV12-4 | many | TGTGCCAGCAGTTTTTACAGGGATAGGAACACTGAAGCTTTCTTT | CASSFYRDRNTEAFF
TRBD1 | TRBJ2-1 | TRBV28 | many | TGTGCCAGCAGTATCACGTCGACAGGGGGCAATGAGCAGTTCTTC | CASSITSTGGNEQFF
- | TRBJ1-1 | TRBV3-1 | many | TGTGCCAGCAGCCAAGTAGGAGGGTTGGGCACTGAAGCTTTCTTT | CASSQVGGLGTEAFF
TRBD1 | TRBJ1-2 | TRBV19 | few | TGTGCCAGTAGTATAGTCACGGGACAGGGAGGTCGTAACTATGGCTACACCTTC | CASSIVTGQGGRNYGYTF
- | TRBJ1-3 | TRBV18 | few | TGTGCCAGCTCACCTTCACAGGGAAACTCTGGAAACACCATATATTTT | CASSPSQGNSGNTIYF
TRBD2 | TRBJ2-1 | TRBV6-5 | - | TGTGCCAGCAGCCCGGGACTAGCGGAGAGCAATGAGCAGTTCTTC | CASSPGLAESNEQFF
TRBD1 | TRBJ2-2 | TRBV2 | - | TGTGCCAGCAGGGGGACAGGGCGGACCGGGGAGCTGTTTTTT | CASRGTGRTGELFF
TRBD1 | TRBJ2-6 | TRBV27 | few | TGTGCCACAAAAGACCGGGGACAGGGCTTATCTGGGGCCAACGTCCTGACTTTC | CATKDRGQGLSGANVLTF
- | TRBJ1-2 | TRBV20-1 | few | TGCAGTGCTAGGTGGGAGGGGACGGCTTGGAACTATGGCTACACCTTC | CSARWEGTAWNYGYTF
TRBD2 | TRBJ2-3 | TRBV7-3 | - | TGTGCCAGCAGCTTAGGATCTAGCGGGATAGGAACAGATACGCAGTATTTT | CASSLGSSGIGTDTQYF
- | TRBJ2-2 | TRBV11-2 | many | TGTGCCAGCAGCTTAGATGACATATCGAACACCGGGGAGCTGTTTTTT | CASSLDDISNTGELFF
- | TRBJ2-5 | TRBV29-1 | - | TGCAGCGTTGAAGATCCCCCCCGGGGGTCAGAGACCCAGTACTTC | CSVEDPPRGSETQYF
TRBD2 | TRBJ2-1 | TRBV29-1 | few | TGCAGCATATTCATAGCGGGACCTCTGTATGAGCAGTTCTTC | CSIFIAGPLYEQFF
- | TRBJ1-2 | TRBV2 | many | TGTGCCAGCAGTGAAAACGGGCTAGGGCTCATGTATGGCTACACCTTC | CASSENGLGLMYGYTF
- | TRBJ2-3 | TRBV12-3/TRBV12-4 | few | TGTGCCAGCAGTCCCTATGCGAGCACAGATACGCAGTATTTT | CASSPYASTDTQYF
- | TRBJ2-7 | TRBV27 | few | TGTGCCAGCAGTACCTTACAGGCGGCCGGCTACGAGCAGTACTTC | CASSTLQAAGYEQYF
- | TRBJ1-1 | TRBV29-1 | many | TGCAGCGTTGAAGTGTATGGGGAAGCTTTCTTT | CSVEVYGEAFF
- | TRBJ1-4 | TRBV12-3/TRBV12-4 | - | TGTGCCAGCAGTCCCAACAGAGCTAATGAAAAACTGTTTTTT | CASSPNRANEKLFF
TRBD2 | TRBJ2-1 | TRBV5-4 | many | TGTGCCAGCAGCTCGAGCGGGACCATCCATCCCAATGAGCAGTTCTTC | CASSSSGTIHPNEQFF